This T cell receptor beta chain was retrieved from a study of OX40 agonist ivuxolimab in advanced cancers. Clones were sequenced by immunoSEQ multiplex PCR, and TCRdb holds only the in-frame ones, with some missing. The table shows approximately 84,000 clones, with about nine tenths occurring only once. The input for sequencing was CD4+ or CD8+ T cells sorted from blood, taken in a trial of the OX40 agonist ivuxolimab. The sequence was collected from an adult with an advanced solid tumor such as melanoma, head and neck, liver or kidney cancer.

The CDR3 DNA follows: TGTGCCAGCAGCGTACTGGGGGGCGAGGTCTACAATGAGCAGTTCTTC. Translation gives CASSVLGGEVYNEQFF. The rearrangement uses TRBV9 and TRBJ2-1; D may match TRBD1 or TRBD2 (6 bases each). Germline V lookup: CDR1 SGDLS, CDR2 YYNGEE. Deletions cut 1 base from V and 3 bases from J, with 14 bases between. The CDR3 covers 16 residues.